The 31 T cell receptor beta chains reported below all come from one sample, sequenced in a study of T cell changes during pregnancy in multiple sclerosis. Clones were sequenced by immunoSEQ multiplex PCR, and TCRdb holds only the in-frame ones, with some missing. This table has tens of thousands of clones, around nine tenths appearing once. Specimen: CD4+ T cells from peripheral blood mononuclear cells, collected in the third trimester of pregnancy. These receptors were taken from a female donor in good health, enrolled as a control in a pregnancy study.

This rearrangement joins TRBV18 to TRBJ2-3, with TRBD1 matching 7 bases. This CDR3 region has 13 residues. V was pared by 5 bases and J by 4 bases, with 3 bases of the junction left unmatched. Per germline, CDR1 KGHSH and CDR2 LQKENI. CDR3 coding DNA: TGTGCCAGCTCAGCCGACAGGGCAGATACGCAGTATTTT. Its translation is CASSADRADTQYF.

This sequence joins TRBV2 and TRBJ1-6; D remains ambiguous. Germline CDR1 SNHLY, CDR2 FYNNEI. The CDR3 extends over 13 amino acids. Trimming shortened V by 4 bases and J by 6 bases, and 7 bases separated the two germline ends. In DNA, the CDR3 is TGTGCCAGCAGTGCTCCCCTTAATTCACCCCTCCACTTT. It specifies CASSAPLNSPLHF. The whole variable domain, filled in from reference TRBV2 and TRBJ1-6, reads EPEVTQTPSHQVTQMGQEVILRCVPISNHLYFYWYRQILGQKVEFLVSFYNNEISEKSEIFDDQFSVERPDGSNFTLKIRSTKLEDSAMYFCASSAPLNSPLHFGNGTRLTVT.

This chain links TRBV18 with TRBJ2-7; 8 positions agree with TRBD1. V lost 6 bases, J lost 1 base, and 8 bases stayed unmatched. CDR1 KGHSH and CDR2 LQKENI come from the germline V gene. CDR3 length equals 15 residues. The DNA of the CDR3 is TGTGCCAGCTCCCTCGGACAGGGCGGGTCCTACGAGCAGTACTTC. Its translation is CASSLGQGGSYEQYF.

The chain joins TRBV4-1 to TRBJ2-5, with 7 bases aligning to TRBD2. V was pared by 0 bases and J by 7 bases, with 8 bases of the junction left unmatched. This CDR3 contains 15 residues. The V gene's germline CDR1 is MGHRA and CDR2 YSYEKL. This CDR3 reads CASSQEVGGYGTQYF. The CDR3 region has the DNA TGCGCCAGCAGCCAAGAAGTGGGAGGGTATGGGACCCAGTACTTC.

The V and J genes are TRBV5-1 and TRBJ2-7; 7 bases match TRBD1. The CDR3 consists of 13 residues. From germline, CDR1 is SGHRS and CDR2 YFSETQ. The junction had 6 bases not matched to a gene; V was cut back by 6 bases and J by 3 bases. This CDR3 reads CASKGQGVYEQYF. Here the CDR3 DNA reads TGCGCCAGCAAGGGGCAGGGGGTCTACGAGCAGTACTTC.

J is TRBJ2-1 and V is TRBV5-1; perhaps TRBD1 as D (6 bases). The CDR3 consists of 15 residues. CDR1 and CDR2 (germline): SGHRS, YFSETQ. The V and J ends lost 1 base and 6 bases respectively, with 14 bases between them. The CDR3 loop reads CASSLNTGRFNEQFF. The DNA for the CDR3 is TGCGCCAGCAGCTTGAATACAGGGAGATTCAATGAGCAGTTCTTC.

The V gene is TRBV18, the J gene TRBJ2-3, with a tentative D call TRBD1 (5 bases). Germline CDR1 KGHSH, CDR2 LQKENI. This CDR3 region has 14 residues. V was pared by 3 bases and J by 3 bases, with 10 bases between. DNA for the CDR3: TGTGCCAGCTCACCGCGGCAGGGTACAGATACGCAGTATTTT. Amino acids: CASSPRQGTDTQYF.

The chain joins TRBV11-3 to TRBJ2-1; D perhaps matches TRBD1 (6 bases). V was cut by 3 bases and J by 0 bases, with 9 bases left in between. This CDR3 contains 15 residues. Germline V lookup: CDR1 SGHNT, CDR2 YENEEA. The CDR3 protein is CASSFGGLSYNEQFF. Here the CDR3 DNA reads TGTGCCAGCAGCTTTGGGGGCCTCTCCTACAATGAGCAGTTCTTC.

The chain is built from TRBV6-1 and TRBJ2-7; 9 bases match TRBD2. J lost 3 bases, V lost 4 bases, and 4 bases had no gene match. Per the germline V gene, CDR1 is MNHNS and CDR2 is SASEGT. This CDR3 spans 14 amino acids. For the CDR3, the DNA is TGTGCCAGCAGTGTGGGCGGGGGGGGCTACGAGCAGTACTTC. Amino acids: CASSVGGGGYEQYF.

On this clone: The sample contains more than one DNA sequence encoding this CDR3. The V gene is TRBV7-2, the J gene TRBJ1-1; TRBD1 matches 9 bases. The CDR3 covers 13 residues. With 4 bases clipped from V and 5 bases from J, the junction kept 2 bases outside the gene matches. Germline loops: CDR1 SGHTA, CDR2 FQGNSA. The CDR3 sequence is CASSSDRGTEAFF. The CDR3 DNA reads as TGTGCCAGCAGCTCGGACAGGGGAACTGAAGCTTTCTTT.

V and J are TRBV7-8 and TRBJ1-2; tentative D call: TRBD1 (6 bases). Germline V CDR1 and CDR2: SGHVS, FQNEAQ. The CDR3 loop spans 12 amino acids. The V end was cut by 5 bases, the J end by 8 bases, with 12 bases between. CDR3 amino acids: CASSKQGYGYTF. Written as DNA, the CDR3 is TGTGCCAGCAGCAAACAGGGATACGGCTACACCTTC.

This clone showed up just a few times. The chain joins TRBV11-2 to TRBJ1-1; the match to TRBD1 covers 11 bases. The CDR3 is 13 residues long. The germline gives CDR1 SGHAT, CDR2 FQNNGV. The V segment lost 1 base and the J segment 12 bases; nucleotides outside the gene matches: 4. The CDR3 loop is CASSLGRDRGTFF. The DNA of the CDR3 is TGTGCCAGCAGCTTAGGTAGGGACAGGGGGACTTTCTTT.

V usage is TRBV10-2 and J usage is TRBJ2-7, with a weak D call TRBD2 (6 bases). This CDR3 spans 16 amino acids. Germline CDR1 WSHSY, CDR2 SAAADI. V lost 4 bases, J lost 3 bases, and 19 bases lay in between. The DNA of the CDR3 is TGCGCCAGCAGTGTGCTCGTAGGAGGGCGTTACTACGAGCAGTACTTC. Protein: CASSVLVGGRYYEQYF.

This chain connects TRBV4-3 to TRBJ2-1, with D perhaps TRBD2 (5 bases). The CDR3 spans 14 residues. V was pared by 1 base and J by 6 bases, with 10 bases between. The germline gives CDR1 LGHNA, CDR2 YSLEER. In nucleotides, the CDR3 is TGCGCCAGCAGCCAAGCCTGGGAGACCAATGAGCAGTTCTTC. It translates to CASSQAWETNEQFF.

The chain recombines TRBV19 with TRBJ1-2; 9 nucleotides agree with TRBD1. V was clipped by 3 bases and J by 7 bases; unmatched bases: 6. The CDR3 sequence is 14 residues long. The germline V gene has CDR1 LNHDA and CDR2 SQIVND (reference sequence). Here the CDR3 reads CASSITGTGSGYTF. CDR3 nucleotide sequence: TGTGCCAGTAGTATCACCGGGACAGGGAGTGGCTACACCTTC.

V usage is TRBV6-5 and J usage is TRBJ2-7; D uncertain. The CDR3 covers 11 residues. Germline values: CDR1 MNHEY, CDR2 SVGAGI. V gave up 6 bases and J gave up 5 bases, with 8 bases separating them. Here the CDR3 DNA reads TGTGCCAGCAGGACTCGGGACGAGCAGTACTTC. Translating gives CASRTRDEQYF.

V and J are TRBV6-5 and TRBJ2-1; D remains ambiguous. Germline-derived CDR1 and CDR2 are MNHEY and SVGAGI. The CDR3 extends over 12 amino acids. V was clipped by 6 bases and J by 4 bases, with 7 bases between them. The CDR3 loop is CASSSTYNEQFF. CDR3 bases: TGTGCCAGCAGCTCCACTTACAATGAGCAGTTCTTC.

The CDR3 is CASRQGASGNTIYF. The CDR3 DNA follows: TGTGCCAGCCGACAGGGGGCCTCTGGAAACACCATATATTTT. The chain combines TRBV19 with TRBJ1-3, with 10 bases lining up with TRBD1. With 9 bases clipped from V and 0 bases from J, the junction kept 2 bases outside the gene matches. Germline-derived CDR1 and CDR2 are LNHDA and SQIVND (reference sequence). CDR3 length: 14 residues.

The chain couples TRBV11-2 to TRBJ2-7; 7 positions match TRBD1. CDR3 length: 16 amino acids. J lost 3 bases, V lost 0 bases, and 8 bases had no gene match. Germline V gives CDR1 SGHAT, CDR2 FQNNGV. The CDR3 reads CASSLDRGQVNYEQYF. The CDR3 DNA reads as TGTGCCAGCAGCTTAGATAGGGGGCAGGTCAACTACGAGCAGTACTTC.

The chain's CDR3 is CASSSHRRPYEQYF. The CDR3 DNA reads as TGTGCCAGTAGTTCGCACAGGAGACCCTACGAGCAGTACTTC. The rearrangement uses TRBV19 and TRBJ2-7, with D maybe TRBD1 (5 bases). CDR1 and CDR2 (germline): LNHDA, SQIVND (reference sequence). The CDR3 runs 14 residues. Deletions cut 5 bases from V and 2 bases from J, with 13 bases between.

The chain combines TRBV9 with TRBJ2-3, with D uncertain. V was pared by 5 bases and J by 3 bases, with 10 bases between. The germline V gene encodes CDR1 SGDLS and CDR2 YYNGEE. There are 13 residues in the CDR3. For the CDR3, the DNA is TGTGCCAGCAGTTATGGAGCTACAGATACGCAGTATTTT. This translates into CASSYGATDTQYF. Combining the CDR3 with reference TRBV9 and TRBJ2-3 gives the whole variable domain DSGVTQTPKHLITATGQRVTLRCSPRSGDLSVYWYQQSLDQGLQFLIQYYNGEERAKGNILERFSAQQFPDLHSELNLSSLELGDSALYFCASSYGATDTQYFGPGTRLTVL.

The chain combines TRBV19 with TRBJ1-2, with D unresolved. There are 13 residues in the CDR3. Germline V gene data show CDR1 as LNHDA and CDR2 as SQIVND (reference sequence). V shed 6 bases and J shed 3 bases, with 11 bases lying between them. The CDR3 DNA reads as TGTGCCAGTAGGCCCCGGGTCGACTATGGCTACACCTTC. This gives the protein CASRPRVDYGYTF.

The table lists this clone with a count of one. CDR3 DNA: TGTGCCAGCTCACCAGAGTCGGTCCCTGGCTACACCTTC. This gives the protein CASSPESVPGYTF. The J gene is TRBJ1-2, the V gene TRBV18; no firm D call. Germline V gene sequence: CDR1 KGHSH, CDR2 LQKENI. The CDR3 spans 13 residues. V dropped 2 bases and J dropped 7 bases, with 11 bases sitting between them.

The V call is TRBV6-1, the J call TRBJ1-5; no reliable D call. This CDR3 contains 15 residues. The V gene's germline CDR1 is MNHNS and CDR2 SASEGT. The germline V and J ends were trimmed by 7 bases and 0 bases, with 13 bases remaining between them. CDR3 coding DNA: TGTGCCAGCAAAATTTACTTCTATAGCAATCAGCCCCAGCATTTT. The encoded protein is CASKIYFYSNQPQHF.

The V and J genes are TRBV5-1 and TRBJ1-3; a possible D gene is TRBD1 (5 bases). Germline loops: CDR1 SGHRS, CDR2 YFSETQ. CDR3 length: 15 amino acids. The V and J ends lost 4 bases and 3 bases respectively, with 14 bases between them. The CDR3 DNA reads TGCGCCAGCAGCCCCGCGGGGGGGATTGGAAACACCATATATTTT. This gives the protein CASSPAGGIGNTIYF.

This rearrangement joins TRBV4-3 to TRBJ1-2, with D possibly TRBD1 on 5 matching bases. This CDR3 spans 14 amino acids. V lost 3 bases, J lost 6 bases, and 14 bases lay in between. Germline values: CDR1 LGHNA, CDR2 YSLEER. CDR3 in amino acids: CASSQGGVGDGYTF. As DNA, the CDR3 is TGCGCCAGCAGCCAGGGAGGGGTAGGGGATGGCTACACCTTC.

There are a few counts of this clone. The rearrangement links TRBV30 to TRBJ1-1; 8 bases map to TRBD1. Germline loops: CDR1 GTSNPN, CDR2 SVGIG (reference sequence). The CDR3 is made up of 14 amino acids. V dropped 4 bases and J dropped 1; count of bases not matched to a gene: 5. CDR3 region: CAWNQGATNTEAFF. The CDR3 nucleotides are TGTGCCTGGAACCAGGGGGCTACGAACACTGAAGCTTTCTTT.

This chain links TRBV14 with TRBJ1-1, with TRBD1 as a possible D gene (5 bases). The V end lost 4 bases, the J end lost 3 bases, and 18 bases lay between the germline ends. The germline V gene has CDR1 SGHDN and CDR2 FVKESK. The CDR3 length is 16 residues. The chain's CDR3 is CASSRNTGGFHTEAFF. The CDR3 DNA follows: TGTGCCAGCAGCCGGAATACGGGGGGGTTTCACACTGAAGCTTTCTTT.

This chain links TRBV5-4 with TRBJ2-7, with a weak D call TRBD2 (5 bases). The CDR3 extends over 13 amino acids. Germline CDR1 and CDR2: SGHNT and YYREEE (reference sequence). V lost 3 bases and J 5 bases, leaving 12 bases between the germline ends. The CDR3 is CASSYPGMNEQYF. In DNA, the CDR3 is TGTGCCAGCAGCTACCCCGGGATGAACGAGCAGTACTTC.

The chain uses TRBV2 and TRBJ1-5; 8 bases are shared with TRBD1. The CDR3 contains 20 residues. V lost 6 bases to trimming and J lost 0 bases; unmatched junction nucleotides: 19. The germline CDR1 and CDR2 sequences are SNHLY and FYNNEI. CDR3 sequence (DNA): TGTGCCAGCAGGGGAACGGTCATATCAGGGGGCCTATATAGCAATCAGCCCCAGCATTTT. Amino acid sequence: CASRGTVISGGLYSNQPQHF.

This clone was recorded only once. The J gene is TRBJ2-5, the V gene TRBV30; 7 bases match TRBD1. Germline V gene data show CDR1 as GTSNPN and CDR2 as SVGIG (reference sequence). The CDR3 loop spans 13 amino acids. V shed 4 bases and J 2 bases; nucleotides not matched to a gene: 4. CDR3 bases: TGTGCCTGGACCAGGGACAGACAAGAGACCCAGTACTTC. It specifies CAWTRDRQETQYF.